The clone carrying this T cell receptor (beta chain) has ten or more counts. Its target is not known. Unique molecular identifiers were built into the TCR beta cDNA libraries. Each CDR3 protein gets one entry after TCRdb re-called the PCR reads with MiXCR. This sample has about 150,000 distinct CDR3 sequences, with about 30% found just once. This specimen comes from a study of post-analysis software for immune sequencing data. The V end was cut by 6 bases, the J end by 9 bases, with 14 bases between. Germline V gene sequence: CDR1 MNHEY, CDR2 SVGAGI. The CDR3 runs to 12 residues. Study-wide results and caveats: Patients carried roughly 5 TRBV segments more frequently than controls did, and TRBV5-6, TRBV5-1 and TRBV20-1 were among them.

This chain links TRBV6-5 with TRBJ1-1, with unresolved D. Input material: blood. The TCR was taken from a girl aged 5-17 years with multiple sclerosis. The CDR3 sequence is CASSSPAEKAFF. The CDR3 DNA follows: TGTGCCAGCAGCTCCCCAGCTGAGAAAGCTTTCTTT.